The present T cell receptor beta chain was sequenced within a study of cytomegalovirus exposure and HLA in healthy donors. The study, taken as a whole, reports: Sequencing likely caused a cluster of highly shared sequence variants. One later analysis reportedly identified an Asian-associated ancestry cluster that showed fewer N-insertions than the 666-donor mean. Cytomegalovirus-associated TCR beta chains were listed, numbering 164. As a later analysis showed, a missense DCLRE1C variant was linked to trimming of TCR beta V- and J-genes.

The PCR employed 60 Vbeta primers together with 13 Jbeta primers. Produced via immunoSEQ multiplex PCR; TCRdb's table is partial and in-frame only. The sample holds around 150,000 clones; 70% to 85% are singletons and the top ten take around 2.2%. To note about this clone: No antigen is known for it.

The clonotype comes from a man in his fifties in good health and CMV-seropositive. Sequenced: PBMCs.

CDR3 nucleotides: TGTGCCAGCAGCGTAGCAGGGGCCGTGGGGGTAGATACGCAGTATTTT. Translating it yields CASSVAGAVGVDTQYF. V is TRBV9 and J is TRBJ2-3; a weak D match, TRBD1 (6 bases). The CDR3 loop spans 16 amino acids. Germline V gene data show CDR1 as SGDLS and CDR2 as YYNGEE. Trimming pared 0 bases from V and 5 bases from J, leaving 16 bases between.